These 5 T cell receptor beta chains originate from one sample sequenced in a study of low-dose radiotherapy and immunotherapy resistance in tumors (dated by TCRdb to 2022 to 2024). The meaning of the sample's time point label: after trial treatment. The treatment or condition label for this specimen denotes: LDRT plus nivolumab, ipilimumab, low-dose cyclophosphamide and aspirin (RACIN trial). The sequencing machine was an Illumina HiSeq 2500. TCRs were amplified for about 18 PCR cycles with Phusion, using a constant-region primer paired with the adapter attached to the V primers. TCRdb trimmed the raw reads at Q25, called clones with MiXCR and kept productive beta chains. Entries are consolidated by CDR3 protein sequence, retaining the most common genes and DNA. For this sample there are some 52,000 distinct CDR3 sequences; roughly 31% appear just once. The ten largest clonotypes hold over 7% of the sample.

The sequencing used PBMCs, collected after low-dose radiotherapy plus immunotherapy. The receptors were sampled from a male donor with rectosigmoid adenocarcinoma.

This clonotype was recorded at least ten times. J is TRBJ2-1 and V is TRBV23-1; TRBD2 might be the D (6 bases). TRBV23-1 counts as an open reading frame of uncertain function. The CDR3 covers 14 residues. V was pared by 0 bases and J by 8 bases, with 11 bases between. The CDR3 nucleotides read TGCGCCAGCAGTCAATCGATCGGAGGGGATGAGCAGTTCTTC. Its translation is CASSQSIGGDEQFF.

This clonotype was picked up many times. The chain recombines TRBV27 with TRBJ1-2; D is undetermined. CDR1 is MNHEY and CDR2 is SMNVEV in the germline V gene (reference sequence). The V and J ends lost 3 bases and 4 bases respectively, with 12 bases between them. This CDR3 is 14 amino acids long. The CDR3 loop is CASSFGRAFYGYTF. The CDR3 region has the DNA TGTGCCAGCAGTTTTGGCAGAGCGTTCTATGGCTACACCTTC.

This clonotype was observed many times. This rearrangement joins TRBV28 to TRBJ2-6, with TRBD1 matching 8 bases. The CDR3 has 15 amino acids. The V segment lost 9 bases and the J segment 2 bases; nucleotides outside the gene matches: 6. Germline lookup yields CDR1 MDHEN and CDR2 SYDVKM. CDR3: CASGQGSAGANVLTF. The CDR3 bases are TGTGCCAGTGGACAGGGATCAGCTGGGGCCAACGTCCTGACTTTC.

This clonotype was seen ten or more times. The rearrangement links TRBV29-1 to TRBJ1-1; no definite D call. The V end was cut by 6 bases, the J end by 4 bases, with 9 bases between. This CDR3 is built from 11 residues. The germline CDR1 and CDR2 sequences are SQVTM and ANQGSEA. CDR3 amino acids: CSVTRPTEAFF. CDR3 nucleotides: TGCAGCGTAACTAGACCCACTGAAGCTTTCTTT.

The table lists this clonotype with many counts. V usage is TRBV24-1 and J usage is TRBJ1-1; 8 bases are shared with TRBD1. Germline V gene data show CDR1 as KGHDR and CDR2 as SFDVKD. The V segment lost 7 bases and the J segment 4 bases; nucleotides outside the gene matches: 7. This CDR3 is built from 14 residues. CDR3 DNA sequence: TGTGCCACCAGGGGGGACAGGAACAGCACTGAAGCTTTCTTT. This gives the protein CATRGDRNSTEAFF.